This T cell receptor (beta chain) is drawn from a study of patients and donors after allogeneic stem cell transplantation. From the RT-PCR reads, TCRdb called clonotypes with MiXCR, one entry per CDR3 protein. The profile covers roughly 880,000 distinct CDR3 sequences, with around 17% appearing a single time and approximately 5.9% taken by the ten largest. Trimming left V 2 bases short and J 1 base short, with 8 bases between. The CDR3 runs 14 residues. In germline, CDR1 is SGHTA, CDR2 FQGNSA. The sequenced sample was blood, either unsorted or a sorted T cell fraction (not recorded which). The chain recombines TRBV7-2 with TRBJ1-1; D is ambiguous. This sequence originates from a human donor who was either an allogeneic HSCT recipient or a stem cell or donor lymphocyte infusion donor (not recorded which). It is not recorded whose cells these are; they may come from a transplant donor. In nucleotides, the CDR3 is TGTGCCAGCAGCTTACAGGTGAAGAACACTGAAGCTTTCTTT. Translated: CASSLQVKNTEAFF.